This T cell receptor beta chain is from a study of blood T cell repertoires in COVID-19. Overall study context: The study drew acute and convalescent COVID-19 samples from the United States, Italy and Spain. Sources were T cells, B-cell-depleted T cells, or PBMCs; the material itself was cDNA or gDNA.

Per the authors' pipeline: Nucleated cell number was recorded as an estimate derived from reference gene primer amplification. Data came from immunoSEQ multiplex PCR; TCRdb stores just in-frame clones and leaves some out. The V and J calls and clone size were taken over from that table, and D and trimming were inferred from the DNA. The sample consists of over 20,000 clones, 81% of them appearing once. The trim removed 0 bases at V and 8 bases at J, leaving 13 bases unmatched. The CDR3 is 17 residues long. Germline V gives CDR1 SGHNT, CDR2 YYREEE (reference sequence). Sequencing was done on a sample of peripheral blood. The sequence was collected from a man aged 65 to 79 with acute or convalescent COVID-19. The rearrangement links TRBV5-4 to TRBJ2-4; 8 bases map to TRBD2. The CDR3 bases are TGTGCCAGCAGCTTGGTCCCCGTGGCGGGGGGCGGCGACATTCAGTACTTC. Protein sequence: CASSLVPVAGGGDIQYF.